The source of this T cell receptor (beta chain) is a study of regulatory T cells in long-lasting Graves disease. Study information: The criterion for persistent Graves' disease was over 5 years of antithyroid drugs with positive TSH receptor antibodies. Study-wide points: Newly diagnosed disease favored TRBV20-1 and TRBJ2-1 over persistent disease. Only peripheral blood was studied, not thyroid tissue.

Building of the TCR beta libraries involved iRepertoire HTBI primers and Arm-PCR of CDR3 regions. TCRdb called the multiplex PCR reads again in MiXCR, with one record for every CDR3 protein. The repertoire holds around 460,000 distinct CDR3 sequences, with about 20% as singletons. Trimming at V came to 8 bases and at J to 0 bases, leaving 3 bases not matched to a gene. This CDR3 has 13 residues. In germline, CDR1 is GTSNPN, CDR2 SVGIG (reference sequence). The time point denotes: persistent/refractory GD, antithyroid drugs over 5 years with positive TRAb. After RNA was extracted from PBMCs, the TCR library was made from it. Staff drew nine milliliters of peripheral blood into EDTA tubes. This clonotype was counted a few times. Its antigen remains unknown.

The material sequenced was peripheral blood mononuclear cells (PBMCs), taken when the disease was refractory, from a patient treated with antithyroid drugs. The chain has TRBV30 and TRBJ1-4; TRBD1 aligns across 7 bases. The origin of this receptor is a female donor with Graves disease. The CDR3 here is CAGTVATNEKLFF. In DNA form, the CDR3 reads TGTGCCGGGACAGTTGCAACTAATGAAAAACTGTTTTTT.